This entry lists 14 T cell receptor beta chains sequenced from one sample in a study of T cell responses to AZD1222 COVID-19 vaccine. Only in-frame clones appear in the TCRdb table, and some are missing; sequencing was by immunoSEQ multiplex PCR. The sample has roughly 100,000 clones; approximately 90% are singletons. The sequenced sample was peripheral blood, obtained on day 0 of AZD1222 vaccination. These receptors all come from an adult in good health.

The chain combines TRBV28 with TRBJ2-2; 10 bases match TRBD2. The CDR3 has 16 amino acids. V lost 3 bases, J lost 4 bases, and 5 bases stayed unmatched. The germline V gene has CDR1 MDHEN and CDR2 SYDVKM. The CDR3 reads CASSLPGLAITGELFF. As DNA, the CDR3 is TGTGCCAGCAGTTTGCCGGGACTAGCGATCACCGGGGAGCTGTTTTTT.

This CDR3 is CASSPTGVNTEAFF. In DNA form, the CDR3 reads TGTGCCAGCAGTCCGACAGGGGTGAACACTGAAGCTTTCTTT. V gene TRBV2 combines with J gene TRBJ1-1; 8 positions match TRBD1. The CDR3 totals 14 residues. CDR1 is SNHLY and CDR2 is FYNNEI in the germline V gene. Germline trimming cut 5 bases from V and 0 bases from J; bases unmatched to any gene: 2. The full variable domain, in which reference TRBV2 and TRBJ1-1 provide the parts outside the CDR3, is EPEVTQTPSHQVTQMGQEVILRCVPISNHLYFYWYRQILGQKVEFLVSFYNNEISEKSEIFDDQFSVERPDGSNFTLKIRSTKLEDSAMYFCASSPTGVNTEAFFGQGTRLTVV.

The CDR3 region has the DNA TGCAGCGTCGGTAGCGGCATATACAATGAGCAGTTCTTC. Protein: CSVGSGIYNEQFF. This chain connects TRBV29-1 to TRBJ2-1; D may be TRBD2 (6 bases). V dropped 6 bases and J dropped 4 bases, with 13 bases sitting between them. There are 13 residues in the CDR3. Per germline, CDR1 SQVTM and CDR2 ANQGSEA.

The chain's CDR3 is CASSQTGESYEQYF. The CDR3 DNA reads as TGTGCCAGCTCACAGACAGGGGAGTCCTACGAGCAGTACTTC. The chain uses TRBV18 and TRBJ2-7; 8 bases match TRBD1. The CDR3 is 14 amino acids. V gave up 4 bases and J gave up 1 base; unmatched junction bases: 3. The V gene's germline CDR1 is KGHSH and CDR2 LQKENI.

The CDR3 nucleotides are TGTGCCAGCAGTGAGCGGACTACCTCCAAAGAGACCCAGTACTTC. Protein: CASSERTTSKETQYF. J is TRBJ2-5 and V is TRBV6-1; D might be TRBD2 (6 bases). Germline V CDR1 and CDR2: MNHNS, SASEGT. With 3 bases removed from V and 3 bases from J, the gap between germline ends came to 14 bases. The length of the CDR3 is 15 residues.

The V call is TRBV6-2 or TRBV6-3, the J call TRBJ2-1, with 11 bases fitting TRBD2. Germline assignment: CDR1 MNHEY and CDR2 SVGEGT. The CDR3 runs to 15 residues. Trimming cost V 5 bases and J 7 bases; bases outside gene matches: 7. CDR3 amino acids: CASSLFSGRGNEQFF. The CDR3 DNA is TGTGCCAGCAGTCTATTTAGCGGGAGGGGGAATGAGCAGTTCTTC.

The chain's CDR3 is CASSPDRVNGYTF. In DNA, the CDR3 is TGTGCCAGCAGTCCGGACAGGGTGAATGGCTACACCTTC. This chain uses TRBV6-5 with TRBJ1-2, with 8 nucleotides matching TRBD1. The junction had 5 bases not matched to a gene; V was cut back by 5 bases and J by 6 bases. CDR1 and CDR2 from the germline V gene are MNHEY and SVGAGI. The CDR3 extends over 13 amino acids.

The J gene is TRBJ2-7, the V gene TRBV7-6; TRBD2 is a possible D gene (5 bases). V was shortened by 1 base and J by 4 bases, with 14 bases between the two germline ends. The CDR3 totals 15 residues. Looked up from germline, CDR1 is SGHVS and CDR2 is FNYEAQ. The CDR3 nucleotides read TGTGCCAGCAGCTTAGGAGGGAGCTTATGGTACGAGCAGTACTTC. Its translation: CASSLGGSLWYEQYF.

This clone was found a few times. The rearrangement links TRBV25-1 to TRBJ1-2; TRBD1 might be the D (5 bases). The V gene's germline CDR1 is MGHDK and CDR2 SYGVNS. This CDR3 spans 13 amino acids. V was clipped by 2 bases and J by 5 bases, with 9 bases between them. This chain's CDR3 is CASSEGRGYGYTF. The DNA for the CDR3 is TGTGCCAGCAGTGAAGGACGGGGGTATGGCTACACCTTC.

This clone has only one observation. The rearrangement links TRBV6-5 to TRBJ2-7; 7 bases map to TRBD1. Germline V gene data show CDR1 as MNHEY and CDR2 as SVGAGI. The trim removed 6 bases at V and 0 bases at J, leaving 8 bases unmatched. This CDR3 contains 15 residues. The CDR3 sequence: CASRWLQGSSYEQYF. CDR3 DNA: TGTGCCAGCAGATGGTTACAGGGGAGCTCCTACGAGCAGTACTTC.

The chain has TRBV6-5 and TRBJ1-1, with D perhaps matching TRBD1 (5 bases). CDR3 length equals 12 residues. Germline CDR1 is MNHEY and CDR2 is SVGAGI. V shed 7 bases and J shed 0 bases, with 6 bases lying between them. DNA for the CDR3: TGTGCCAGCACAGGGTTGAACACTGAAGCTTTCTTT. Protein product: CASTGLNTEAFF.

The chain joins TRBV6-5 to TRBJ2-7, with a tentative D call TRBD2 (6 bases). The CDR3 totals 16 residues. The V gene's germline CDR1 is MNHEY and CDR2 SVGAGI. Trimming shortened V by 0 bases and J by 7 bases, and 19 bases separated the two germline ends. Here the CDR3 reads CASSYSAGLTSGEQYF. CDR3 sequence (DNA): TGTGCCAGCAGTTACTCGGCAGGACTAACTTCGGGGGAGCAGTACTTC.

This chain joins TRBV10-3 and TRBJ1-4; no clear D gene. The V end lost 1 base, the J end lost 6 bases, and 3 bases lay between the germline ends. CDR1 and CDR2 (germline): ENHRY, SYGVKD. The CDR3 sequence is 12 residues long. The CDR3 coding sequence is TGTGCCATCAGTGAGTTCGATGAAAAACTGTTTTTT. This encodes CAISEFDEKLFF.

CDR3 nucleotide sequence: TGTGCCATCCGACAGGGCGACACCGGGGAGCTGTTTTTT. Amino acids: CAIRQGDTGELFF. The chain employs TRBV24-1 and TRBJ2-2, with 7 bases identical to TRBD1. Germline CDR1 reads KGHDR; CDR2 reads SFDVKD. J gave up 3 bases and V 11 bases, and 5 bases lay outside the gene matches. CDR3 length: 13 residues.